This record concerns one TCR beta chain sequence. The CDR3 totals 14 residues. After removal of 5 bases from V and 7 bases from J, the junction contained 8 bases not matched to a gene. Germline CDR1 and CDR2: WSHSY and SAAADI. These data originate in a study of T cell responses to AZD1222 COVID-19 vaccine. Here immunoSEQ multiplex PCR was the method, and the copy in TCRdb shows in-frame clones only, minus some. In the table there are 20,000 to 25,000 clones, around 87% of which are singletons. This TCR came from an adult who received the AZD1222 COVID-19 vaccine. The rearrangement uses TRBV10-2 and TRBJ1-1; 9 positions match TRBD1. The input for sequencing was peripheral blood, taken 28 days after the second AZD1222 dose. CDR3: CASSPGQGANEAFF. Written as DNA, the CDR3 is TGCGCCAGCAGTCCGGGACAGGGAGCTAATGAAGCTTTCTTT.